This T cell receptor (beta chain) was found in a study of blood T cell repertoires in COVID-19. About the research overall: From the United States, Italy and Spain came samples of acute and convalescent COVID-19. From T cells, B-cell-depleted T cells, or PBMCs came the material, which was cDNA or gDNA.

Per the authors' pipeline: Counts of nucleated cells, estimated from reference gene primer amplification, were obtained. Here immunoSEQ multiplex PCR was the method, and the copy in TCRdb shows in-frame clones only, minus some. D and trimming were read from the DNA, whereas the V and J calls and clone size are those reported in that table. The data hold about 120,000 clones, with under 85% observed a single time. This CDR3 has 15 residues. Trimming cost V 0 bases and J 4 bases, with 12 bases left between them. Germline-derived CDR1 and CDR2 are MNHEY and SVGAGI. The chain carries TRBV6-5 and TRBJ1-2; D not resolved. The sequence derives from a man aged 55 to 69 with acute or convalescent COVID-19. Sequenced sample: peripheral blood. The DNA for the CDR3 is TGTGCCAGCAGTTACTCTTCGGGGAGTACCTATGGCTACACCTTC. Amino acid sequence: CASSYSSGSTYGYTF.